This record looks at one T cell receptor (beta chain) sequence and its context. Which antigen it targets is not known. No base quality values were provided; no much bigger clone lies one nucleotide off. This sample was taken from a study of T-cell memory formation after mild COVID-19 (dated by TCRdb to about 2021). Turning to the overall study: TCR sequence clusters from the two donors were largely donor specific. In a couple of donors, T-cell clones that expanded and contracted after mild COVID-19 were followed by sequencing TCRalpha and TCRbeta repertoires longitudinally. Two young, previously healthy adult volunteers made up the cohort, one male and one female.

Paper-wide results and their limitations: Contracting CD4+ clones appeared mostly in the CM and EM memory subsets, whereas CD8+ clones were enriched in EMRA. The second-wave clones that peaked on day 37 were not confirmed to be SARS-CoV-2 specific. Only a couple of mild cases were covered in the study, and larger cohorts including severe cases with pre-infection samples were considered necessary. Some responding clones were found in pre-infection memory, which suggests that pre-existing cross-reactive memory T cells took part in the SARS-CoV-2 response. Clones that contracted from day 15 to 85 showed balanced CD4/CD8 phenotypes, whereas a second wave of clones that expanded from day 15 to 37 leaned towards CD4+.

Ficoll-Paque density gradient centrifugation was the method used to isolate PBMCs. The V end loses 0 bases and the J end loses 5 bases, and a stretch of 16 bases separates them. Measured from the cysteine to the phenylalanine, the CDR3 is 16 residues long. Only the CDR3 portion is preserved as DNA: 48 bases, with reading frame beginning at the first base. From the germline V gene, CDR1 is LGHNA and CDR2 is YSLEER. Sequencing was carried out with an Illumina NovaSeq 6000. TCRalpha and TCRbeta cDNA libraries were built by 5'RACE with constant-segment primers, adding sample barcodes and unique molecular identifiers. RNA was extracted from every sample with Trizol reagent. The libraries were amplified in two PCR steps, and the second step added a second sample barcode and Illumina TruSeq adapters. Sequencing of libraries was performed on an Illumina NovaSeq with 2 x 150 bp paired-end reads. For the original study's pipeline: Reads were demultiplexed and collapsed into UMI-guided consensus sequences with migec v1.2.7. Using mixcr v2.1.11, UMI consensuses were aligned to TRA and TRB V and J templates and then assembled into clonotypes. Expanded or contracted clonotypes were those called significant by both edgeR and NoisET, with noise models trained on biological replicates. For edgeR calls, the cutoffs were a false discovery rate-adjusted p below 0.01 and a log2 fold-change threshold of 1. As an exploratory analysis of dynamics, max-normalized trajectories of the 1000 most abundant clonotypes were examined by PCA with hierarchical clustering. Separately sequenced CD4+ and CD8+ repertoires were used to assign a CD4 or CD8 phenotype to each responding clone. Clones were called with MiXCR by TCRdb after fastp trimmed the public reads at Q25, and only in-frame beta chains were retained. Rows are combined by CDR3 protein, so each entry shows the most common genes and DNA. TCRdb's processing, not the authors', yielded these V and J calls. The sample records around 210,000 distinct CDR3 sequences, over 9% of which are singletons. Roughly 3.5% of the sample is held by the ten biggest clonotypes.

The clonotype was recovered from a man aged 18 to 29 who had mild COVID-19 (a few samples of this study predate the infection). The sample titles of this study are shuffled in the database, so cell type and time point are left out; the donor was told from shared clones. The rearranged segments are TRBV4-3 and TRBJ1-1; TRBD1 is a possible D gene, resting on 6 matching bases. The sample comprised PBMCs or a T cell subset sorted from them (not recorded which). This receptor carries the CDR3 CASSQDLMGARTEAFF. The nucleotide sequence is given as TGCGCCAGCAGCCAAGATCTTATGGGGGCGCGGACTGAAGCTTTCTTT.